This entry lists 27 T cell receptor beta chains sequenced from one sample in a study of shared T cell receptors in the human thymus. Here immunoSEQ multiplex PCR was the method, and the copy in TCRdb shows in-frame clones only, minus some. Here the sample spans under 450,000 clones, more than 85% being singletons. Sequences were obtained from thymocytes. The receptors originated from a human donor.

This chain links TRBV4-1 with TRBJ2-3; no reliable D call. Germline V gene sequence: CDR1 MGHRA, CDR2 YSYEKL. V lost 0 bases and J 2 bases, leaving 12 bases between the germline ends. The CDR3 spans 16 residues. In DNA, the CDR3 is TGCGCCAGCAGCCAAGAACAGCGTGGTACCACAGATACGCAGTATTTT. It encodes CASSQEQRGTTDTQYF.

The V call is TRBV27, the J call TRBJ2-2, with D uncertain. This CDR3 is 12 amino acids long. Trimming took 3 bases from V and 6 from J, leaving 5 bases between them. Germline V CDR1 and CDR2: MNHEY, SMNVEV (reference sequence). The DNA for the CDR3 is TGTGCCAGCAGTTTTGACTCCGGGGAGCTGTTTTTT. Amino acids: CASSFDSGELFF.

Written as DNA, the CDR3 is TGTGCCAGCAGCTTACGACAGGGCGAGGACACTGAAGCTTTCTTT. Its translation: CASSLRQGEDTEAFF. The rearrangement links TRBV28 to TRBJ1-1, with 7 bases that match TRBD1. CDR1 MDHEN and CDR2 SYDVKM come from the germline V gene. CDR3 length equals 15 residues. The V gene end was trimmed by 6 bases and the J gene end by 3 bases; junction bases not matched to a gene: 10. The full variable domain, in which reference TRBV28 and TRBJ1-1 provide the parts outside the CDR3, is DVKVTQSSRYLVKRTGEKVFLECVQDMDHENMFWYRQDPGLGLRLIYFSYDVKMKEKGDIPEGYSVSREKKERFSLILESASTNQTSMYLCASSLRQGEDTEAFFGQGTRLTVV.

V gene TRBV10-1 combines with J gene TRBJ1-2; D gene unclear. The V end lost 10 bases, the J end lost 3 bases, and 15 bases lay between the germline ends. The CDR3 spans 13 residues. The germline V gene encodes CDR1 WNHNN and CDR2 SYGVQD (reference sequence). In DNA, the CDR3 is TGCGCCACCCTGGTTCGGAAGGACTATGGCTACACCTTC. This translates into CATLVRKDYGYTF.

The V and J genes are TRBV30 and TRBJ2-2; TRBD2 is a possible D gene (6 bases). The CDR3 has 14 amino acids. V was cut by 4 bases and J by 5 bases, with 14 bases left in between. The germline CDR1 and CDR2 sequences are GTSNPN and SVGIG (reference sequence). The CDR3 protein is CAWKELAGTGELFF. The CDR3 DNA sequence: TGTGCCTGGAAGGAACTAGCTGGTACCGGGGAGCTGTTTTTT.

V gene TRBV12-2 combines with J gene TRBJ1-1. TRBV12-2 is reported as a pseudogene. The CDR3 totals 15 residues. The CDR3 DNA reads TGTGCAAGCCACCAGGGGGGGGAGGGAAGCACTGAAGCTTTCTTT. Protein product: CASHQGGEGSTEAFF.

V gene TRBV9 combines with J gene TRBJ2-7, with 10 bases that match TRBD2. The CDR3 spans 24 residues. CDR1 and CDR2 (germline): SGDLS, YYNGEE. V was pared by 0 bases and J by 1 base, with 28 bases of the junction left unmatched. The DNA for the CDR3 is TGTGCCAGCAGCGTAGAGGGAGGGGACACCGGGAGGTGGCTAGCGGGAGACCAATCCTACGAGCAGTACTTC. Its translation is CASSVEGGDTGRWLAGDQSYEQYF.

The J gene is TRBJ2-7, the V gene TRBV18; 11 bases agree with TRBD1. Germline-derived CDR1 and CDR2 are KGHSH and LQKENI. The trim removed 3 bases at V and 2 bases at J, leaving 3 bases unmatched. This CDR3 spans 15 amino acids. Written as DNA, the CDR3 is TGTGCCAGCTCACCCAAGGACAGGGGGCCCTACGAGCAGTACTTC. This encodes CASSPKDRGPYEQYF.

The chain employs TRBV7-9 and TRBJ2-5; TRBD2 aligns across 8 bases. V was clipped by 6 bases and J by 5 bases; unmatched bases: 17. Germline V lookup: CDR1 SEHNR, CDR2 FQNEAQ (reference sequence). The CDR3 covers 17 residues. CDR3 DNA: TGTGCCAGCAGTCTGCCCTCGCGAGCGGGAGAGGGGGAGACCCAGTACTTC. It codes for CASSLPSRAGEGETQYF. Looking up the rest from reference TRBV7-9 and TRBJ2-5 gives the full variable domain: DTGVSQNPRHKITKRGQNVTFRCDPISEHNRLYWYRQTLGQGPEFLTYFQNEAQLEKSRLLSDRFSAERPKGSFSTLEIQRTEQGDSAMYLCASSLPSRAGEGETQYFGPGTRLLVL.

The chain combines TRBV29-1 with TRBJ2-7; TRBD1 matches at 8 bases. The V gene end was trimmed by 5 bases and the J gene end by 3 bases; junction bases not matched to a gene: 12. CDR3 length equals 15 residues. The germline gives CDR1 SQVTM, CDR2 ANQGSEA. Written as DNA, the CDR3 is TGCAGCGTTATAAACAGGGGGAAAGCCTACTACGAGCAGTACTTC. Encoded protein: CSVINRGKAYYEQYF.

This clone has a single count. This chain joins TRBV5-6 and TRBJ2-3, with D perhaps assigned TRBD1 or TRBD2 (5 bases each). The V gene's germline CDR1 is SGHDT and CDR2 YYEEEE. The CDR3 contains 19 residues. Trimming took 1 base from V and 0 from J, leaving 21 bases between them. The CDR3 protein is CASSLPRDGLTSSTDTQYF. The CDR3 bases are TGTGCCAGCAGCTTGCCCCGGGACGGCCTGACCTCTAGCACAGATACGCAGTATTTT.

This rearrangement joins TRBV11-2 to TRBJ1-2, with D maybe TRBD1 (5 bases). This CDR3 region has 16 residues. Trimming took 1 base from V and 0 from J, leaving 12 bases between them. CDR1 and CDR2 from the germline V gene are SGHAT and FQNNGV. The CDR3 loop is CASSLGCDSSNYGYTF. The CDR3 DNA reads as TGTGCCAGCAGCTTAGGTTGCGACAGCTCTAACTATGGCTACACCTTC.

The gene calls are TRBV7-9 and TRBJ1-1; no reliable D call. Trimming pared 5 bases from V and 0 bases from J, leaving 25 bases between. The germline gives CDR1 SEHNR, CDR2 FQNEAQ (reference sequence). This CDR3 comprises 19 residues. CDR3 nucleotides: TGTGCCAGCAGCGCGAGCCCCGGCCCCCGCGCCGATTTGAACACTGAAGCTTTCTTT. This codes for CASSASPGPRADLNTEAFF.

The chain employs TRBV18 and TRBJ1-3, with a possible D match to TRBD1 (6 bases). This CDR3 is built from 15 residues. Germline CDR1 reads KGHSH; CDR2 reads LQKENI. V was shortened by 3 bases and J by 4 bases, with 13 bases between the two germline ends. The CDR3 sequence: CASSPTGTRGNTIYF. In DNA form, the CDR3 reads TGTGCCAGCTCACCTACAGGGACCAGAGGAAACACCATATATTTT. Variable domain in full (rest from reference TRBV18 and TRBJ1-3): NAGVMQNPRHLVRRRGQEARLRCSPMKGHSHVYWYRQLPEEGLKFMVYLQKENIIDESGMPKERFSAEFPKEGPSILRIQQVVRGDSAAYFCASSPTGTRGNTIYFGEGSWLTVV.

Only one count was recorded for this clone. The chain combines TRBV7-9 with TRBJ1-1; D possibly corresponds to TRBD1 (5 bases). The CDR3 sequence is 14 residues long. Per the germline V gene, CDR1 is SEHNR and CDR2 is FQNEAQ (reference sequence). The V and J ends lost 2 bases and 5 bases respectively, with 12 bases between them. CDR3 in amino acids: CASSLIRGYTEAFF. Written as DNA, the CDR3 is TGTGCCAGCAGCTTAATACGGGGGTATACTGAAGCTTTCTTT. Together with reference TRBV7-9 and TRBJ1-1, the CDR3 gives the full variable domain: DTGVSQNPRHKITKRGQNVTFRCDPISEHNRLYWYRQTLGQGPEFLTYFQNEAQLEKSRLLSDRFSAERPKGSFSTLEIQRTEQGDSAMYLCASSLIRGYTEAFFGQGTRLTVV.

The CDR3: CASSQVWGRSYNEQFF. DNA of the CDR3: TGCGCCAGCAGCCAAGTTTGGGGTAGGTCCTACAATGAGCAGTTCTTC. The chain combines TRBV4-3 with TRBJ2-1; D is unresolved. Trimming pared 1 base from V and 1 base from J, leaving 11 bases between. Per the germline V gene, CDR1 is LGHNA and CDR2 is YSLEER. This CDR3 has 16 residues.

The rearrangement uses TRBV27 and TRBJ2-7; 10 bases fit TRBD2. Per the germline V gene, CDR1 is MNHEY and CDR2 is SMNVEV (reference sequence). The CDR3 extends over 16 amino acids. The J segment lost 3 bases and the V segment lost 3 bases, leaving 8 bases of the junction unmatched. The CDR3 DNA reads as TGTGCCAGCAGTTTCAGAGCGGGAGGGCCTCACTACGAGCAGTACTTC. Residues: CASSFRAGGPHYEQYF.

The V and J genes are TRBV27 and TRBJ2-7; weak D call: TRBD2 (6 bases). The germline CDR1 and CDR2 sequences are MNHEY and SMNVEV (reference sequence). The CDR3 is made up of 13 amino acids. V lost 3 bases to trimming and J lost 4 bases, with 10 bases between them. For the CDR3, the DNA is TGTGCCAGCAGTTTCGGGCGGGGTTACGAGCAGTACTTC. It is translated as CASSFGRGYEQYF.

The chain joins TRBV27 to TRBJ2-1; TRBD1 matches 10 bases. The germline gives CDR1 MNHEY, CDR2 SMNVEV (reference sequence). V was pared by 4 bases and J by 9 bases, with 6 bases of the junction left unmatched. This CDR3 comprises 14 residues. CDR3 sequence reads: CASSWGQGYREQFF. DNA for the CDR3: TGTGCCAGCAGTTGGGGACAGGGGTACCGTGAGCAGTTCTTC.

This chain joins TRBV7-3 and TRBJ1-1, with D unclear. Looked up from germline, CDR1 is SGHTA and CDR2 is FQGTGA. Deletions cut 2 bases from V and 0 bases from J, with 16 bases between. This CDR3 has 17 amino acids. The CDR3 DNA follows: TGTGCCAGCAGCTTAGTGGGCCAGGCGGGAATGAACACTGAAGCTTTCTTT. Its protein product is CASSLVGQAGMNTEAFF. Full variable domain (missing parts from reference TRBV7-3 and TRBJ1-1): GAGVSQTPSNKVTEKGKYVELRCDPISGHTALYWYRQSLGQGPEFLIYFQGTGAADDSGLPNDRFFAVRPEGSVSTLKIQRTERGDSAVYLCASSLVGQAGMNTEAFFGQGTRLTVV.

The V gene is TRBV28, the J gene TRBJ1-5; possibly TRBD1 for D (5 bases). CDR1 MDHEN and CDR2 SYDVKM come from the germline V gene. The CDR3 loop spans 16 amino acids. V dropped 6 bases and J dropped 9 bases, with 24 bases sitting between them. CDR3 loop: CASRFPSGTVDRPQHF. As DNA, the CDR3 is TGTGCCAGCAGATTCCCTTCCGGGACCGTCGACAGGCCCCAGCATTTT.

The chain links TRBV6-6 to TRBJ2-3; TRBD2 matches 10 bases. V shed 10 bases, J shed 4 bases, and the junction held 8 bases outside the gene matches. Germline CDR1 reads MNHNY; CDR2 reads SVGAGI (reference sequence). The length of the CDR3 is 14 residues. CDR3 amino acids: CAIAGTSDADTQYF. CDR3 DNA sequence: TGTGCCATCGCCGGGACTAGCGACGCAGATACGCAGTATTTT.

The V call is TRBV30, the J call TRBJ2-3; TRBD1 or TRBD2 may be the D gene (5 bases each). The V and J ends lost 5 bases and 4 bases respectively, with 16 bases between them. Germline V gene data show CDR1 as GTSNPN and CDR2 as SVGIG (reference sequence). CDR3 size: 14 residues. CDR3 amino acids: CAWAFGGVADTQYF. The CDR3 DNA follows: TGTGCCTGGGCGTTTGGGGGAGTCGCAGATACGCAGTATTTT.

This chain uses TRBV2 with TRBJ2-2; D remains unclear. V was clipped by 9 bases and J by 0 bases, with 8 bases between them. This CDR3 has 13 amino acids. Germline V gene lookup returns CDR1 SNHLY and CDR2 FYNNEI. In nucleotides, the CDR3 is TGTGCCAGTGACGGAACGAACACCGGGGAGCTGTTTTTT. This translates into CASDGTNTGELFF.

This chain links TRBV4-3 with TRBJ2-1, with D tentatively TRBD1 (5 bases). Trimming took 4 bases from V and 10 from J, leaving 20 bases between them. The CDR3 sequence is 15 residues long. In germline, CDR1 is LGHNA, CDR2 YSLEER. The CDR3 DNA is TGCGCCAGCAGCCTAAAGATAGGAGCAGGGTGGGAGCAGTTCTTC. Encoded protein: CASSLKIGAGWEQFF.

The rearrangement uses TRBV28 and TRBJ1-3, with D possibly being TRBD1 (6 bases). V lost 3 bases and J 0 bases, leaving 15 bases between the germline ends. Germline V gene lookup returns CDR1 MDHEN and CDR2 SYDVKM. The CDR3 length is 17 residues. The CDR3 region is CASSLVGQTLSGNTIYF. The CDR3 coding sequence is TGTGCCAGCAGTTTGGTAGGACAGACCCTCTCTGGAAACACCATATATTTT.

The V call is TRBV15, the J call TRBJ1-5; D is possibly TRBD1 (6 bases). Germline V gene data show CDR1 as LNHNV and CDR2 as YYDKDF (reference sequence). The V end was cut by 5 bases, the J end by 0 bases, with 26 bases between. The CDR3 has 20 residues. CDR3 sequence (DNA): TGTGCCACCAGCGGGTACTCCGGGACATCTCTTGGGGATAGCAATCAGCCCCAGCATTTT. It yields the protein CATSGYSGTSLGDSNQPQHF.